The rows below give T cell receptor beta chains drawn from one sample of a study of OX40 agonist ivuxolimab in advanced cancers. Some clones are missing from TCRdb's copy, which holds only in-frame ones; the method was immunoSEQ multiplex PCR. Seen here are 40,000 to 50,000 clones, 86% observed once, and the top ten hold roughly an eighth. This specimen was CD4+ or CD8+ T cells sorted from blood, taken in a trial of the OX40 agonist ivuxolimab. These receptors all stem from an adult with an advanced solid tumor such as melanoma, head and neck, liver or kidney cancer. Each CDR3 is given with its conserved first and last residue. Expanded clones are given a class, and other clones once, few, many or no size at all.

>TRBV29-1|TRBJ2-7|NA
CSVRDRQDYPYEQYF
>TRBV7-9|TRBJ2-7|NA
CASTDSYEQYF
>TRBV5-1|TRBJ2-7|NA
CASSLNIGAAEQYF
>TRBV25-1|TRBJ1-6|NA
CASSDWGQTNNSPLHF
>TRBV7-9|TRBJ1-1|NA
CASSWGQSEAFF
>TRBV27|TRBJ2-4|NA
CASSSFGPGIAKNIQYF
>TRBV5-1|TRBJ1-6|NA
CASSLAGTGAGNSPLHF
>TRBV5-5|TRBJ1-2|once
CASSLRVSGVYGYTF
>TRBV13|TRBJ2-7|NA
CASSQIPTPEQYF
>TRBV13|TRBJ2-3|NA
CASSSGLAGGIDADTQYF
>TRBV4-3|TRBJ2-2|NA
CASSQDWDTGELFF
>TRBV7-9|TRBJ1-2|NA
CASSLGVGEDYGYTF
>TRBV27|TRBJ2-1|NA
CASRTHKSGVKYNEQFF
>TRBV9|TRBJ1-3|NA
CASSVGVGTSGNTIYF
>TRBV29-1|TRBJ2-1|NA
CSAIAGGNNSYNEQFF
>TRBV4-2|TRBJ2-1|NA
CASSPTSGREQFF
>TRBV9|TRBJ1-2|NA
CASTPGRTNYGYTF
>TRBV11-2|TRBJ2-1|NA
CASSYPGAGYNEQFF
>TRBV4-2|TRBJ2-7|NA
CASSQDKSGAIYEQYF
>TRBV2|TRBJ2-1|NA
CASSEVGVRGRTYNEQFF
>TRBV9|TRBJ2-1|NA
CASSGSGRVFDEQFF
>TRBV7-9|TRBJ2-5|NA
CASSPRGSGTREETQYF
>TRBV2|TRBJ1-2|NA
CASSGAPVSYGYTF
>TRBV6-5|TRBJ2-5|NA
CASSYVQGGETQYF
>TRBV27|TRBJ2-2|once
CASLDSPYTGELFF
>TRBV6-5|TRBJ1-2|NA
CASTDSTRGIYGYTF
>TRBV30|TRBJ2-5|medium-sized
CAWSISLAGGWLIETQYF
>TRBV4-1|TRBJ2-1|once
CASSQRGLAGENEQFF
>TRBV23-1|TRBJ2-5|once
CASSQNGGEMTQYF
>TRBV5-5|TRBJ1-1|NA
CASSLSAGGSLNTEAFF
>TRBV6-1|TRBJ1-5|NA
CASSVIQRSNQPQHF
>TRBV4-1|TRBJ1-2|few
CASSQVLGKRVSDGYTF
>TRBV11-3|TRBJ2-1|NA
CASSLGQSSYNEQFF
>TRBV9|TRBJ1-2|NA
CASSVDSGIKWYGYTF
>TRBV5-6|TRBJ2-4|NA
CASSGGFKERNIQYF